Listed below are T cell receptor beta chains from one sample, sequenced in a study of OX40 agonist ivuxolimab in advanced cancers. The assay was immunoSEQ multiplex PCR, and TCRdb's table has in-frame clones only and misses some. Of 84,000 or so clones in the sample, roughly 94% are singletons; the top ten hold 9.5% to 12%. The source material was CD4+ or CD8+ T cells sorted from blood, sampled in a trial of the OX40 agonist ivuxolimab. The source of these receptors is an adult with an advanced solid tumor such as melanoma, head and neck, liver or kidney cancer. The CDR3 runs from the conserved cysteine through the conserved F or W. A D gene is named only where the DNA matches it firmly. Size tells how often a clone was seen (once, few, many) or the class of an expanded clone, and some rows leave it out.

J: TRBJ2-1
D: TRBD1
V: TRBV6-6
size: -
DNA: TGTGCCAGCAGTTACGACAGGGTATTCTACAATGAGCAGTTCTTC
CDR3: CASSYDRVFYNEQFF

J: TRBJ1-6
D: -
V: TRBV5-1
size: -
DNA: TGCGCCAGTACACGATCAGGCGGGCCCCTCCACTTT
CDR3: CASTRSGGPLHF

J: TRBJ1-2
D: -
V: TRBV29-1
size: -
DNA: TGCAGCGTTGAGGGGTCCGGTTATGGCTACACCTTC
CDR3: CSVEGSGYGYTF

J: TRBJ1-1
D: -
V: TRBV6-6
size: -
DNA: TGTGCCAGCAGTTATACGGGGTACACTGAAGCTTTCTTT
CDR3: CASSYTGYTEAFF

J: TRBJ2-5
D: TRBD2
V: TRBV13
size: once
DNA: TGTGCCAGCAGCTCCGGACTAGCGGGAGGAGAGACCCAGTACTTC
CDR3: CASSSGLAGGETQYF

J: TRBJ2-3
D: -
V: TRBV29-1
size: -
DNA: TGCAGCGTTGAAGAACGCCTATCCAGCACAGATACGCAGTATTTT
CDR3: CSVEERLSSTDTQYF

J: TRBJ1-1
D: -
V: TRBV7-3
size: -
DNA: TGTGCCAGCAGCTTAGGGGATGGATATTATTTCTTT
CDR3: CASSLGDGYYFF

J: TRBJ2-7
D: -
V: TRBV27
size: once
DNA: TGTGCCAGCAGTTTAGGAGGGATCGAATACGAGCAGTACTTC
CDR3: CASSLGGIEYEQYF

J: TRBJ2-7
D: TRBD1
V: TRBV6-5
size: -
DNA: TGTGCCAGCACCTGGGACAGGGGCACCTACGAGCAGTACTTC
CDR3: CASTWDRGTYEQYF

J: TRBJ2-6
D: -
V: TRBV10-2
size: -
DNA: TGCGCCAGCTTTGTCGGAGTCTCTGGGGCCAACGTCCTGACTTTC
CDR3: CASFVGVSGANVLTF

J: TRBJ1-2
D: -
V: TRBV4-3
size: -
DNA: TGCGCCAGCAGCCAAGATGGCAGGGATCTATATGGCTACACCTTC
CDR3: CASSQDGRDLYGYTF

J: TRBJ2-3
D: TRBD2
V: TRBV7-9
size: -
DNA: TGTGCCAGCAGCTCTAGCGGGAGCACGTCAGATACGCAGTATTTT
CDR3: CASSSSGSTSDTQYF

J: TRBJ1-3
D: -
V: TRBV4-2
size: -
DNA: TGTGCCAGCAGCCAAGACAGATCCCTCTCTGGAAACACCATATATTTT
CDR3: CASSQDRSLSGNTIYF

J: TRBJ2-2
D: -
V: TRBV5-6
size: -
DNA: TGTGCCAGCGGAGTTCTCGCGGAGAACACCGGGGAGCTGTTTTTT
CDR3: CASGVLAENTGELFF

J: TRBJ2-1
D: -
V: TRBV28
size: -
DNA: TGTGCCAGCAGGCCGCCAGGATTAAATGAGCAGTTCTTC
CDR3: CASRPPGLNEQFF

J: TRBJ2-4
D: -
V: TRBV7-2
size: -
DNA: TGTGCCAGCAGCTTAGTGGGAGGTCTAGCCAAAAACATTCAGTACTTC
CDR3: CASSLVGGLAKNIQYF

J: TRBJ2-7
D: TRBD1
V: TRBV6-6
size: -
DNA: TGTGCCAGCACCTTGACAGGGCGCCACGAGCAGTACTTC
CDR3: CASTLTGRHEQYF

J: TRBJ1-1
D: -
V: TRBV6-5
size: -
DNA: TGTGCCAGCAGTTACGAAGGAGACACTGAAGCTTTCTTT
CDR3: CASSYEGDTEAFF

J: TRBJ2-2
D: -
V: TRBV5-5
size: -
DNA: TGTGCCAGCAGCCAGTTTCTAGCCCCCGGGGAGCTGTTTTTT
CDR3: CASSQFLAPGELFF

J: TRBJ1-2
D: TRBD1
V: TRBV19
size: -
DNA: TGTGCCAGTAGTATTCTGCAGGGGGAACACTATGGCTACACCTTC
CDR3: CASSILQGEHYGYTF

J: TRBJ2-7
D: -
V: TRBV19
size: -
DNA: TGTGCCAGTAGTATAGGTGGGGGCGGCCCGTGGTCTACCTACGAGCAGTACTTC
CDR3: CASSIGGGGPWSTYEQYF

J: TRBJ2-5
D: -
V: TRBV28
size: -
DNA: TGTGCCAGCAGTTTATTAGAGACCCAGTACTTC
CDR3: CASSLLETQYF

J: TRBJ1-5
D: -
V: TRBV6-5
size: once
DNA: TGTGCCAGCAGACCCGGCAGGGTAAGCAATCAGCCCCAGCATTTT
CDR3: CASRPGRVSNQPQHF

J: TRBJ2-6
D: TRBD1
V: TRBV10-3
size: -
DNA: TGTGCCATCAGTGTCTGGGACAGCGACTCTGGGGCCAACGTCCTGACTTTC
CDR3: CAISVWDSDSGANVLTF

J: TRBJ2-7
D: TRBD2
V: TRBV2
size: -
DNA: TGTGCCAGCAGTTCAGGACTAGCGGGACCCTACGAGCAGTACTTC
CDR3: CASSSGLAGPYEQYF

J: TRBJ2-7
D: -
V: TRBV7-9
size: -
DNA: TGTGCCAGCAGCTTTGGTCCCAACGAGCAGTACTTC
CDR3: CASSFGPNEQYF

J: TRBJ2-1
D: -
V: TRBV28
size: -
DNA: TGTGCCAGCAGTCTCGGGGGGCAGGGGTGGATCAATGAGCAGTTCTTC
CDR3: CASSLGGQGWINEQFF

J: TRBJ2-1
D: -
V: TRBV9
size: -
DNA: TGTGCCAGCAGCGTAGGCGGCGGGGTATACAATGAGCAGTTCTTC
CDR3: CASSVGGGVYNEQFF

J: TRBJ2-7
D: TRBD1
V: TRBV6-1
size: once
DNA: TGTGCCAGCAGTCCCCAGACAGGGAATAAGGGCGAGCAGTACTTC
CDR3: CASSPQTGNKGEQYF

J: TRBJ2-2
D: -
V: TRBV10-1
size: -
DNA: TGCGCCAGCAGTGTGCCAGGGCGCTTCACCGGGGAGCTGTTTTTT
CDR3: CASSVPGRFTGELFF

J: TRBJ1-1
D: -
V: TRBV28
size: -
DNA: TGTGCCAGCAGTTCCGACCTCTCCGGGCCGGGGAACACTGAAGCTTTCTTT
CDR3: CASSSDLSGPGNTEAFF

J: TRBJ2-1
D: TRBD1
V: TRBV7-3
size: -
DNA: TGTGCCAGCAGCTCACAGGGGGCGCGTGAGCAGTTCTTC
CDR3: CASSSQGAREQFF

J: TRBJ2-5
D: TRBD1
V: TRBV9
size: once
DNA: TGTGCCAGTGGGGGGACAGGGCTCCAAGAGACCCAGTACTTC
CDR3: CASGGTGLQETQYF

J: TRBJ2-1
D: -
V: TRBV7-2
size: -
DNA: TGTGCCAGCAGCTTAAGGGGGAACCGGGAGGTCCCCTACAATGAGCAGTTCTTC
CDR3: CASSLRGNREVPYNEQFF

J: TRBJ2-7
D: TRBD2
V: TRBV7-2
size: -
DNA: TGTGCCAGCAGCTTAGCCCCAGCGGGAGGGCAAGACGAGCAGTACTTC
CDR3: CASSLAPAGGQDEQYF

J: TRBJ2-2
D: -
V: TRBV30
size: -
DNA: TGTGCCTGGAGTGTACCCCGAACCGGGAAGAACACCGGGGAGCTGTTTTTT
CDR3: CAWSVPRTGKNTGELFF

J: TRBJ2-7
D: -
V: TRBV2
size: -
DNA: TGTGCCAGTCTTGACCCTCCCTCCTACGAGCAGTACTTC
CDR3: CASLDPPSYEQYF

J: TRBJ2-1
D: TRBD1
V: TRBV9
size: -
DNA: TGTGCCAGCAGCGTAGCTATGGACAGGGCAGCATCCTACAATGAGCAGTTCTTC
CDR3: CASSVAMDRAASYNEQFF

J: TRBJ2-6
D: -
V: TRBV7-8
size: -
DNA: TGTGCCACCTCGATGGTGGCCAACGTCCTGACTTTC
CDR3: CATSMVANVLTF

J: TRBJ1-5
D: -
V: TRBV4-3
size: -
DNA: TGCGCCAGCAGCCAGTTTTCAGGGAGCAATCAGCCCCAGCATTTT
CDR3: CASSQFSGSNQPQHF

J: TRBJ1-1
D: -
V: TRBV4-2
size: few
DNA: TGTGCCAGCAGCCAAGAAAGGGGACTGAACACTGAAGCTTTCTTT
CDR3: CASSQERGLNTEAFF

J: TRBJ1-2
D: -
V: TRBV6-4
size: -
DNA: TGTGCCAGCAGTCCCCTCCTCCCAGGATTCGGCGGCTACACCTTC
CDR3: CASSPLLPGFGGYTF

J: TRBJ2-1
D: TRBD2
V: TRBV5-6
size: -
DNA: TGTGCCAGCAGCTTGGCGCTAGCGGGAATCTACAATGAGCAGTTCTTC
CDR3: CASSLALAGIYNEQFF

J: TRBJ2-2
D: -
V: TRBV4-3
size: -
DNA: TGCGCCAGCAGCCAAGATTGGAGGGCAGTGAACACCGGGGAGCTGTTTTTT
CDR3: CASSQDWRAVNTGELFF

J: TRBJ1-2
D: -
V: TRBV6-5
size: -
DNA: TGTGCCAGCAGTTACTCGAGGCAAAACTATGGCTACACCTTC
CDR3: CASSYSRQNYGYTF

J: TRBJ2-4
D: TRBD1
V: TRBV2
size: -
DNA: TGTGCCAGCAGGGGGATACAGGGGGCGGAAAACATTCAGTACTTC
CDR3: CASRGIQGAENIQYF

J: TRBJ2-5
D: -
V: TRBV23-1
size: -
DNA: TGCGCCAGCAGTCAATTCATAGCGCAGGGTCAAGAGACCCAGTACTTC
CDR3: CASSQFIAQGQETQYF

J: TRBJ2-1
D: -
V: TRBV4-2
size: -
DNA: TGTGCCAGCAGCCAACCTGAGCGGTCTAACTACAATGAGCAGTTCTTC
CDR3: CASSQPERSNYNEQFF

J: TRBJ1-1
D: -
V: TRBV28
size: -
DNA: TGTGCCAGCAGTCGGTTTTTAACTGAAGCTTTCTTT
CDR3: CASSRFLTEAFF

J: TRBJ2-1
D: TRBD2
V: TRBV5-1
size: once
DNA: TGCGCCAGCAGCCGGGAGGCTAGCGGGAGCTCCTACAATGAGCAGTTCTTC
CDR3: CASSREASGSSYNEQFF

J: TRBJ2-3
D: TRBD2
V: TRBV19
size: -
DNA: TGTGCCAGTAGTCCGGGACTACCTAGCACAGATACGCAGTATTTT
CDR3: CASSPGLPSTDTQYF

J: TRBJ2-7
D: -
V: TRBV11-2
size: -
DNA: TGTGCCAGCAGCTTAGATCCCCAGGTAGATGCCTACGAGCAGTACTTC
CDR3: CASSLDPQVDAYEQYF